What follows are 18 T cell receptor beta chains derived from one specimen sequenced in a study of T cells in localized non-small cell lung cancer (TCRdb year 2020). The library relied on the immunoSEQ multiplex PCR assay. The table comes from immuneACCESS by way of TCRdb, which keeps in-frame sequences with V and J called. Part of the clones is missing from these tables; in studies checked, under half for an unresolved V gene and the rest for unknown reasons. The sample table holds 20,000 to 25,000 clones, of which roughly nine tenths were seen once. The ten largest clones represent about an eighth of the sample. The sequencing here drew on peripheral blood, taken before any cancer treatment. The receptor source for this set is a male donor at least 60 years old with stage I lung adenocarcinoma.

This rearrangement joins TRBV5-1 to TRBJ2-2, with a possible D match to TRBD2 (6 bases). Per the germline V gene, CDR1 is SGHRS and CDR2 is YFSETQ. CDR3 length: 15 residues. With 6 bases removed from V and 1 base from J, the gap between germline ends came to 13 bases. DNA for the CDR3: TGCGCCAGCAAGGGGCCGGGGGTGAACACCGGGGAGCTGTTTTTT. Translating gives CASKGPGVNTGELFF.

This clone was detected only once. The chain links TRBV5-1 to TRBJ2-7; either TRBD1 or TRBD2 may fit D (5 bases each). The CDR3 is 14 amino acids. The germline V gene has CDR1 SGHRS and CDR2 YFSETQ. V lost 3 bases and J 2 bases, leaving 12 bases between the germline ends. The chain's CDR3 is CASSYRDGTYEQYF. DNA for the CDR3: TGCGCCAGCAGCTACCGGGACGGCACCTACGAGCAGTACTTC.

V gene TRBV7-2 combines with J gene TRBJ1-1, with unresolved D. The length of the CDR3 is 19 residues. Germline V CDR1 and CDR2: SGHTA, FQGNSA. Trimming stripped 1 base from V and 1 base from J, with 22 bases between. Written as DNA, the CDR3 is TGTGCCAGCAGCTTAGTAGTTGCGTCGGTGGGTGCGGCGAACACTGAAGCTTTCTTT. Protein: CASSLVVASVGAANTEAFF.

The genes are TRBV5-6 and TRBJ2-1; D is unresolved. The CDR3 consists of 14 residues. V dropped 0 bases and J dropped 6 bases, with 10 bases sitting between them. Germline CDR1 is SGHDT and CDR2 is YYEEEE. The CDR3 loop is CASSLDRVVNEQFF. The CDR3 DNA reads TGTGCCAGCAGCTTGGATCGGGTTGTCAATGAGCAGTTCTTC.

The chain uses TRBV28 and TRBJ2-3; no clear D. CDR1 is MDHEN and CDR2 is SYDVKM in the germline V gene. The CDR3 is 13 residues long. Trimming pared 6 bases from V and 5 bases from J, leaving 12 bases between. For the CDR3, the DNA is TGTGCCAGCAGCGAAGGACGTCGAGATACGCAGTATTTT. Its translation is CASSEGRRDTQYF.

The gene calls are TRBV28 and TRBJ1-5; TRBD1 aligns across 10 bases. The CDR3 is 14 residues long. The junction had 4 bases not matched to a gene; V was cut back by 6 bases and J by 5 bases. The germline V gene encodes CDR1 MDHEN and CDR2 SYDVKM. Here the CDR3 DNA reads TGTGCCAGCAGCCGGACAGGGGGTCATCAGCCCCAGCATTTT. This codes for CASSRTGGHQPQHF.

This clone was detected only once. The chain has TRBV7-2 and TRBJ1-2; D remains unclear. This CDR3 is 12 amino acids long. Trimming shortened V by 2 bases and J by 0 bases, and 1 base separated the two germline ends. From germline, CDR1 is SGHTA and CDR2 FQGNSA. In DNA form, the CDR3 reads TGTGCCAGCAGCTTAACTAACTATGGCTACACCTTC. Translated, it gives CASSLTNYGYTF.

The chain recombines TRBV9 with TRBJ1-2; a possible D gene is TRBD1 (5 bases). This CDR3 region has 14 residues. Looked up from germline, CDR1 is SGDLS and CDR2 is YYNGEE. The ends were cut back, 0 bases at V and 5 bases at J, with 11 bases in the middle. The CDR3 bases are TGTGCCAGCAGCGTAGGGGCGGGGCTATATGGCTACACCTTC. This codes for CASSVGAGLYGYTF.

This rearrangement joins TRBV6-4 to TRBJ2-2; no clear D. The length of the CDR3 is 13 residues. Germline-derived CDR1 and CDR2 are MRHNA and SNTAGT. Trimming took off 6 bases at V and 6 bases at J, with 11 bases between the two ends. The CDR3 loop is CASSGQQAGELFF. CDR3 bases: TGTGCCAGCAGCGGCCAGCAAGCCGGGGAGCTGTTTTTT.

This chain uses TRBV19 with TRBJ2-3; 10 bases fit TRBD2. Per germline, CDR1 LNHDA and CDR2 SQIVND (reference sequence). Trimming removed 3 bases from V and 0 bases from J; junction bases left unmatched: 3. CDR3 length equals 16 residues. The CDR3 DNA sequence: TGTGCCAGTAGTATCACTAGCGGGATAAGCACAGATACGCAGTATTTT. Encoded protein: CASSITSGISTDTQYF.

This rearrangement joins TRBV19 to TRBJ2-1, with D unresolved. The CDR3 loop spans 14 amino acids. The germline V gene has CDR1 LNHDA and CDR2 SQIVND (reference sequence). V was cut by 9 bases and J by 5 bases, with 17 bases left in between. The CDR3 region is CASRRSSPDNEQFF. The CDR3 DNA reads TGTGCCAGCCGGCGGTCATCACCCGACAATGAGCAGTTCTTC. The complete variable domain, with remaining parts taken from reference TRBV19 and TRBJ2-1, reads DGGITQSPKYLFRKEGQNVTLSCEQNLNHDAMYWYRQDPGQGLRLIYYSQIVNDFQKGDIAEGYSVSREKKESFPLTVTSAQKNPTAFYLCASRRSSPDNEQFFGPGTRLTVL.

V gene TRBV10-3 combines with J gene TRBJ2-3, with a tentative D call TRBD1 (6 bases). Germline CDR1 ENHRY, CDR2 SYGVKD. CDR3 size: 15 residues. V was pared by 6 bases and J by 0 bases, with 13 bases between. The CDR3 is CAIRGAVSSTDTQYF. CDR3 nucleotide sequence: TGTGCCATCAGGGGGGCAGTGTCTAGCACAGATACGCAGTATTTT.

The sample holds a few counts of this clone. The genes are TRBV7-2 and TRBJ1-1; unclear D gene. Germline V gene data show CDR1 as SGHTA and CDR2 as FQGNSA. V was cut by 3 bases and J by 1 base, with 12 bases left in between. The CDR3 has 15 residues. The CDR3 sequence: CASSFQRASNTEAFF. CDR3 bases: TGTGCCAGCAGCTTTCAGAGGGCGTCGAACACTGAAGCTTTCTTT.

Worth noting for this clone: One end of the junction varies from germline; a read error may be responsible. The genes are TRBV10-3 and TRBJ1-2; D gene unclear. CDR1 and CDR2 from the germline V gene are ENHRY and SYGVKD. The CDR3 spans 11 residues. CDR3 coding DNA: TGTGCCATCAGTGAGTCGAATAAAAGTAACTTC. Its protein is CAISESNKSNF.

The chain uses TRBV6-5 and TRBJ1-1; 7 bases are a match to TRBD1. This CDR3 spans 15 amino acids. Germline V gives CDR1 MNHEY, CDR2 SVGAGI. V was pared by 0 bases and J by 5 bases, with 6 bases of the junction left unmatched. The CDR3 here is CASSYSGQQGTEAFF. The CDR3 DNA follows: TGTGCCAGCAGTTACTCGGGACAGCAAGGGACTGAAGCTTTCTTT.

The count of this clone is one. CDR3 sequence reads: CASSYYTLKNTEAFF. The CDR3 region has the DNA TGTGCCAGCAGCTACTACACCTTAAAGAACACTGAAGCTTTCTTT. The chain uses TRBV28 and TRBJ1-1; no clear D. There are 15 residues in the CDR3. CDR1 and CDR2 (germline): MDHEN, SYDVKM. The V end lost 6 bases, the J end lost 1 base, and 15 bases lay between the germline ends.

The rearrangement uses TRBV7-8 and TRBJ2-5; 9 bases fit TRBD2. Trimming took 4 bases from V and 2 from J; bases not matched to a gene: 2. CDR3 length: 14 residues. Germline V gene sequence: CDR1 SGHVS, CDR2 FQNEAQ. The CDR3 nucleotides read TGTGCCAGCAGCTCGGGACTAGCACAAGAGACCCAGTACTTC. Protein product: CASSSGLAQETQYF.

In regard to this clone: The sample contains more than one DNA sequence encoding this CDR3. The chain's CDR3 is CASSRSSGANVLTF. For the CDR3, the DNA is TGTGCCAGCAGCCGCAGTTCAGGGGCCAACGTCCTGACTTTC. The chain is built from TRBV16 and TRBJ2-6; no clear D. V lost 4 bases, J lost 4 bases, and 8 bases lay in between. Germline CDR1 is KGHSY and CDR2 is FQNENV. There are 14 residues in the CDR3. The complete variable domain, with remaining parts taken from reference TRBV16 and TRBJ2-6, reads GEEVAQTPKHLVRGEGQKAKLYCAPIKGHSYVFWYQQVLKNEFKFLISFQNENVFDETGMPKERFSAKCLPNSPCSLEIQATKLEDSAVYFCASSRSSGANVLTFGAGSRLTVL.